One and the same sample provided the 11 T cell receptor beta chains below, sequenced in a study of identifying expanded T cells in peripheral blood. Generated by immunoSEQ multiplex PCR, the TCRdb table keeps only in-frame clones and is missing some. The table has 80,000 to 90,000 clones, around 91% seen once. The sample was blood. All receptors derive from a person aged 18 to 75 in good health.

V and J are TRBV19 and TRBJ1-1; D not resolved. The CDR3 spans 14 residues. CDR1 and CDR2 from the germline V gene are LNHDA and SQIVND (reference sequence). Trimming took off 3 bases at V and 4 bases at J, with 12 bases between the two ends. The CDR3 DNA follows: TGTGCCAGTAGTATCACAGCCAAGGGCACTGAAGCTTTCTTT. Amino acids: CASSITAKGTEAFF.

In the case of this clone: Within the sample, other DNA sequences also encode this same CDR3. In DNA, the CDR3 is TGTGCCAGCAGCCATGGACTAGCGGGAGGATTGAATGAGCAGTTCTTC. It encodes CASSHGLAGGLNEQFF. This sequence joins TRBV2 and TRBJ2-1; 14 bases are a match to TRBD2. Germline V lookup: CDR1 SNHLY, CDR2 FYNNEI. CDR3 length: 16 residues. The V gene end was trimmed by 6 bases and the J gene end by 7 bases; junction bases not matched to a gene: 8.

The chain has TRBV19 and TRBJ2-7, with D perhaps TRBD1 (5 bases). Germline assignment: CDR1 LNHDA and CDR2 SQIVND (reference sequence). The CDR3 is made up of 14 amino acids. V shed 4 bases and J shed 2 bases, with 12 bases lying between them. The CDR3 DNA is TGTGCCAGTAGTACCCAAACAGGTACCTACGAGCAGTACTTC. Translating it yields CASSTQTGTYEQYF.

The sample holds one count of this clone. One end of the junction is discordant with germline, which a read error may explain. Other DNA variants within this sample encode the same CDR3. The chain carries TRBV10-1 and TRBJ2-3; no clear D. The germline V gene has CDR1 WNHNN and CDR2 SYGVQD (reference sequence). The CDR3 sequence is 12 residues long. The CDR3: CASSESSGRQYF. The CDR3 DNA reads TGCGCCAGCAGCGAGTCGAGTGGCAGGCAGTATTTT.

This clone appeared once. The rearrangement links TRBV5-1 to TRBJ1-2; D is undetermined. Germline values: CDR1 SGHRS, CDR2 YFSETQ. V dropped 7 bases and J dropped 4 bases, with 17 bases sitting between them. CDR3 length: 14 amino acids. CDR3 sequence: CASDPIMDSYGYTF. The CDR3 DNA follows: TGCGCCAGCGATCCTATAATGGACTCCTATGGCTACACCTTC.

The CDR3 loop is CASSPLGGTRGGNQPQHF. The CDR3 DNA is TGTGCCAGTAGTCCCCTGGGGGGAACCAGGGGAGGCAATCAGCCCCAGCATTTT. The chain links TRBV19 to TRBJ1-5, with a possible D match to TRBD1 (6 bases). Between the trimmed V and J ends, which lost 5 bases and 2 bases, there was a span of 22 bases. Germline values: CDR1 LNHDA, CDR2 SQIVND (reference sequence). The CDR3 has 18 residues.

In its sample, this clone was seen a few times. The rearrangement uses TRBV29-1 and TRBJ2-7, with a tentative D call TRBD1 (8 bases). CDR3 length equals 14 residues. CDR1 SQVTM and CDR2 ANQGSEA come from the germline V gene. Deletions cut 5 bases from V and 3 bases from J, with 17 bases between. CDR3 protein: CSVRVTGEGYEQYF. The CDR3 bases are TGCAGCGTTCGAGTGACAGGGGAGGGCTACGAGCAGTACTTC.

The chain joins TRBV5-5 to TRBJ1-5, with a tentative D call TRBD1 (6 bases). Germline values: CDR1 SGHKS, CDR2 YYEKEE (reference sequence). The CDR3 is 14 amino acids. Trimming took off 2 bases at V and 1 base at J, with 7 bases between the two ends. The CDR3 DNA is TGTGCCAGCAGCTTAGGGGGGAGCAATCAGCCCCAGCATTTT. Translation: CASSLGGSNQPQHF.

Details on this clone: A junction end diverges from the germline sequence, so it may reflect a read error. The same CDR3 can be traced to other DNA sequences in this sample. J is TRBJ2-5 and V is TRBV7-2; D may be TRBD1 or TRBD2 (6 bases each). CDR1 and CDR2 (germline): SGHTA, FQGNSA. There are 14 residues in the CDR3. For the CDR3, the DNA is TGTGCCAGCAGGGAGGGATCGGAGGGGGAGACTCAGTACTTC. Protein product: CASREGSEGETQYF.

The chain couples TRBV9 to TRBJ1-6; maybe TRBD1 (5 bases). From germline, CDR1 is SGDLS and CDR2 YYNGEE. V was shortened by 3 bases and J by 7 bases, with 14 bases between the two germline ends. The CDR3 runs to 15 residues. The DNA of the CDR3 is TGTGCCAGCAGCGGGGGGTACAGCTTAAATTCACCCCTCCACTTT. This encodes CASSGGYSLNSPLHF. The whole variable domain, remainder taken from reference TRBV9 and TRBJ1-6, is DSGVTQTPKHLITATGQRVTLRCSPRSGDLSVYWYQQSLDQGLQFLIQYYNGEERAKGNILERFSAQQFPDLHSELNLSSLELGDSALYFCASSGGYSLNSPLHFGNGTRLTVT.

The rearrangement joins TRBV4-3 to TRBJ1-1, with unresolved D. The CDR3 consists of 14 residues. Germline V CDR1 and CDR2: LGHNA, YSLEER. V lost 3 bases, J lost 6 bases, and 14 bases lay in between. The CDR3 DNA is TGCGCCAGCAGCCATGACACCTCCGGCGCTGAAGCTTTCTTT. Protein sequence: CASSHDTSGAEAFF.